This TCR beta chain derives from a study of T cells in Graves' hyperthyroidism and ophthalmopathy. About the research overall: Staff took peripheral blood when the initial diagnosis was made, before any treatment began. Whole-study findings and limits: Most thyroid clonotypes with frequency above 0.001 were detected in blood.

Exclusion of patients followed from uncontrolled infection, other autoimmune disease, pregnancy or lactation. CDR3 length: 13 residues. J was trimmed by 4 bases and V by 9 bases; bases with no gene match: 5. CDR1 and CDR2 (germline): ENHRY, SYGVKD. TCR beta CDR3 sequences were amplified from RNA transcripts. Carried out on the TCR CDR3, a first-round RT-PCR used the HTBI primer set. Each CDR3 protein is one row after TCRdb ran MiXCR on the multiplex PCR reads. The repertoire holds 600,000 or so distinct CDR3 sequences, with about 14% as singletons. Details on this clonotype: What it binds is not known.

The receptor comes from a woman aged 45-65 years with Graves' ophthalmopathy. V and J are TRBV10-3 and TRBJ2-3, with TRBD2 matching over 9 bases. The specimen was blood. DNA of the CDR3: TGTGCCATTAGCGGGAGATTGCCAGATACGCAGTATTTT. Translating gives CAISGRLPDTQYF.